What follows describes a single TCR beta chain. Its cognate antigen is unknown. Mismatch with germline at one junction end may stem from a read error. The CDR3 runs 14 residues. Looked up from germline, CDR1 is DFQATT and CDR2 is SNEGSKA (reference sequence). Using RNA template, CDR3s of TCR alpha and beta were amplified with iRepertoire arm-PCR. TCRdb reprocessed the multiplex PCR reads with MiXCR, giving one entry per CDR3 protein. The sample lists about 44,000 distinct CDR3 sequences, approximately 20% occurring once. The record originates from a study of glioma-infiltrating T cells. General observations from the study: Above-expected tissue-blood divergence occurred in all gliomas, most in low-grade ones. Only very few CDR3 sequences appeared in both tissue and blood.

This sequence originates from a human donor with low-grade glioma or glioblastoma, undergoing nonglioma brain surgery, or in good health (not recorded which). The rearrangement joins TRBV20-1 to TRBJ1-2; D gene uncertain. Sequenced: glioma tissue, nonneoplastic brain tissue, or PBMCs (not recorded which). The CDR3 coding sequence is TGCAGTGCTAGTACGGGCTCCTTAGGGTATGGCTACAACTTC. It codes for CSASTGSLGYGYNF.